The 26 T cell receptor beta chains below were found in one sample sequenced in a study of graft-versus-host responses after intestinal transplantation. Sequencing was performed with immunoSEQ multiplex PCR; in TCRdb, only in-frame clones are kept and a portion is missing. The sample consists of about 25,000 clones, around 40% of them appearing once. Specimen: alloreactive CD4+ T cells from a mixed lymphocyte reaction culture, collected before intestinal transplant. Subset defined: CFSE-low proliferating T cells sorted from roughly 6-day pre-transplant mixed lymphocyte reaction (GvH or HvG direction). These receptors all stem from a human patient who received an intestinal transplant.

In its sample, this clone ranks as medium-sized. The J gene is TRBJ2-7, the V gene TRBV6-5; 7 bases are shared with TRBD1. The germline V gene has CDR1 MNHEY and CDR2 SVGAGI. V lost 5 bases to trimming and J lost 3 bases; unmatched junction nucleotides: 7. The CDR3 length is 14 residues. The CDR3 sequence: CASSLPGQIYEQYF. CDR3 bases: TGTGCCAGCAGTCTACCGGGACAGATCTACGAGCAGTACTTC.

V gene TRBV7-3 combines with J gene TRBJ2-1, with 7 bases that match TRBD2. The V segment lost 5 bases and the J segment 2 bases; nucleotides outside the gene matches: 3. The V gene's germline CDR1 is SGHTA and CDR2 FQGTGA. The CDR3 is made up of 14 amino acids. CDR3 in amino acids: CASSPGGTYNEQFF. CDR3 in DNA: TGTGCCAGCAGCCCCGGGGGGACCTACAATGAGCAGTTCTTC. The full variable domain, rest sourced from reference TRBV7-3 and TRBJ2-1, is GAGVSQTPSNKVTEKGKYVELRCDPISGHTALYWYRQSLGQGPEFLIYFQGTGAADDSGLPNDRFFAVRPEGSVSTLKIQRTERGDSAVYLCASSPGGTYNEQFFGPGTRLTVL.

The chain links TRBV7-9 to TRBJ2-5, with D possibly matching TRBD2 (6 bases). With 0 bases removed from V and 5 bases from J, the gap between germline ends came to 10 bases. Germline V gene sequence: CDR1 SEHNR, CDR2 FQNEAQ (reference sequence). The length of the CDR3 is 14 residues. CDR3 nucleotides: TGTGCCAGCAGCTTAGCGTCGGGGGTGGAGACCCAGTACTTC. Translation: CASSLASGVETQYF.

The CDR3, as DNA: TGCGCCAGCAGCTTGGGCGCTAGCTATGGCTACACCTTC. This translates into CASSLGASYGYTF. The chain couples TRBV5-1 to TRBJ1-2; D unclear. The germline V and J ends were trimmed by 0 bases and 4 bases, with 7 bases remaining between them. The CDR3 is 13 amino acids. Germline V lookup: CDR1 SGHRS, CDR2 YFSETQ.

The V and J genes are TRBV6-5 and TRBJ1-2; D not resolved. The germline gives CDR1 MNHEY, CDR2 SVGAGI. Trimming cost V 0 bases and J 8 bases, with 16 bases left between them. The CDR3 runs to 15 residues. The CDR3 protein is CASSYSFGEVGGYTF. The CDR3 DNA sequence: TGTGCCAGCAGTTACTCCTTCGGGGAAGTAGGGGGCTACACCTTC.

This clone was found a few times. The CDR3 here is CAISESLGPNTEAFF. The CDR3 nucleotides read TGTGCCATCAGTGAGTCACTGGGCCCGAACACTGAAGCTTTCTTT. The genes are TRBV10-3 and TRBJ1-1; D gene ambiguous. In germline, CDR1 is ENHRY, CDR2 SYGVKD. Trimming cost V 0 bases and J 1 base, with 9 bases left between them. This CDR3 spans 15 amino acids.

The chain uses TRBV7-9 and TRBJ2-7; a weak D match, TRBD1 (6 bases). This CDR3 contains 15 residues. The V end was cut by 5 bases, the J end by 6 bases, with 20 bases between. Germline values: CDR1 SEHNR, CDR2 FQNEAQ (reference sequence). The CDR3 DNA sequence: TGTGCCAGCAGCCCCAGGACAGAAAGATATGGCGAGCAGTACTTC. Its translation: CASSPRTERYGEQYF.

J is TRBJ1-6 and V is TRBV9; D is ambiguous. V lost 0 bases to trimming and J lost 0 bases, with 7 bases between them. The CDR3 is 16 residues long. Germline CDR1 and CDR2: SGDLS and YYNGEE. This chain's CDR3 is CASSVGYSSYNSPLHF. CDR3 DNA: TGTGCCAGCAGCGTAGGATATAGCTCCTATAATTCACCCCTCCACTTT.

This clone came up once. This rearrangement joins TRBV7-2 to TRBJ2-3; D unclear. Trimming removed 0 bases at V and 2 bases at J, with 9 bases between. The CDR3 has 15 residues. The germline gives CDR1 SGHTA, CDR2 FQGNSA. Here the CDR3 DNA reads TGTGCCAGCAGCTTAGCTTACACGTCCACAGATACGCAGTATTTT. This translates into CASSLAYTSTDTQYF.

The chain is built from TRBV6-1 and TRBJ1-4; tentatively, D is TRBD1 (5 bases). Per germline, CDR1 MNHNS and CDR2 SASEGT. V lost 8 bases and J 9 bases, leaving 16 bases between the germline ends. The CDR3 loop spans 13 amino acids. The CDR3 loop reads CASRDSTEKKLFF. CDR3 DNA: TGTGCCAGCCGCGACTCGACAGAGAAAAAACTGTTTTTT.

The chain joins TRBV7-2 to TRBJ1-1, with 9 bases lining up with TRBD1. V dropped 1 base and J dropped 6; count of bases not matched to a gene: 6. The CDR3 runs 15 residues. The germline V gene encodes CDR1 SGHTA and CDR2 FQGNSA. CDR3 sequence (DNA): TGTGCCAGCAGCTTAGTAGGACAGGGGATTGCTGAAGCTTTCTTT. This translates into CASSLVGQGIAEAFF.

This clone was counted a few times. The V and J genes are TRBV5-1 and TRBJ1-5; the D is unclear. Trimming stripped 0 bases from V and 2 bases from J, with 6 bases between. Germline lookup yields CDR1 SGHRS and CDR2 YFSETQ. The CDR3 extends over 14 amino acids. The chain's CDR3 is CASSLESGNQPQHF. CDR3 sequence (DNA): TGCGCCAGCAGCTTGGAATCAGGCAATCAGCCCCAGCATTTT.

This clone was detected only a few times. The V gene is TRBV5-1, the J gene TRBJ2-5, with D perhaps TRBD1 (5 bases). V lost 0 bases to trimming and J lost 1 base, with 7 bases between them. The CDR3 has 14 amino acids. Germline CDR1 is SGHRS and CDR2 is YFSETQ. CDR3 region: CASSLVGPQETQYF. CDR3 nucleotides: TGCGCCAGCAGCTTGGTGGGGCCCCAAGAGACCCAGTACTTC.

The chain employs TRBV29-1 and TRBJ1-2, with 8 bases fitting TRBD1. This CDR3 contains 12 residues. Looked up from germline, CDR1 is SQVTM and CDR2 is ANQGSEA. With 7 bases clipped from V and 7 bases from J, the junction kept 8 bases outside the gene matches. CDR3 sequence reads: CSAEGRGPGYTF. CDR3 sequence (DNA): TGCAGCGCCGAGGGCAGGGGGCCTGGCTACACCTTC.

The rearrangement links TRBV5-1 to TRBJ2-5; 9 bases agree with TRBD2. This CDR3 spans 15 amino acids. Germline trimming cut 0 bases from V and 4 bases from J; bases unmatched to any gene: 4. In germline, CDR1 is SGHRS, CDR2 YFSETQ. The CDR3 bases are TGCGCCAGCAGCTTGGTACCAGCGGGAGGAGAGACCCAGTACTTC. It codes for CASSLVPAGGETQYF.

This clone showed up just a few times. The chain couples TRBV6-5 to TRBJ1-1, with no clear D. Germline loops: CDR1 MNHEY, CDR2 SVGAGI. CDR3 length: 13 amino acids. Between the trimmed V and J ends, which lost 2 bases and 1 base, there was a span of 5 bases. The CDR3 loop is CASSYRGNTEAFF. CDR3 sequence (DNA): TGTGCCAGCAGTTACCGGGGGAACACTGAAGCTTTCTTT.

This clone was detected a few times. The V call is TRBV5-1, the J call TRBJ1-1, with 7 positions matching TRBD1. The V gene's germline CDR1 is SGHRS and CDR2 YFSETQ. Trimming took 5 bases from V and 1 from J; bases not matched to a gene: 5. This CDR3 is 14 amino acids long. The CDR3 spells CASRGDSSNTEAFF. CDR3 in DNA: TGCGCCAGCAGGGGGGACAGCTCGAACACTGAAGCTTTCTTT. Looking up the rest from reference TRBV5-1 and TRBJ1-1 gives the full variable domain: KAGVTQTPRYLIKTRGQQVTLSCSPISGHRSVSWYQQTPGQGLQFLFEYFSETQRNKGNFPGRFSGRQFSNSRSEMNVSTLELGDSALYLCASRGDSSNTEAFFGQGTRLTVV.

V is TRBV28 and J is TRBJ2-5, with TRBD1 as a possible D gene (6 bases). CDR3 length: 14 residues. The V and J ends lost 3 bases and 1 base respectively, with 9 bases between them. CDR1 and CDR2 (germline): MDHEN, SYDVKM. The chain's CDR3 is CASSLGDIQETQYF. CDR3 coding DNA: TGTGCCAGCAGTTTGGGGGACATCCAAGAGACCCAGTACTTC.

This clone turned up a few times. The V gene is TRBV5-1, the J gene TRBJ2-1; 13 nucleotides agree with TRBD2. The germline gives CDR1 SGHRS, CDR2 YFSETQ. The ends lost 2 bases at V and 5 bases at J; junction bases unmatched: 10. This CDR3 comprises 18 residues. CDR3 sequence: CASSFGTSGIRSHNEQFF. CDR3 DNA sequence: TGCGCCAGCAGCTTCGGGACTAGCGGGATACGCTCACACAATGAGCAGTTCTTC.

The chain uses TRBV30 and TRBJ1-5, with D maybe TRBD1 (6 bases). In germline, CDR1 is GTSNPN, CDR2 SVGIG (reference sequence). The CDR3 is 13 amino acids. V lost 5 bases to trimming and J lost 7 bases, with 15 bases between them. The CDR3 reads CAWSGDLTQPQHF. CDR3 nucleotide sequence: TGTGCCTGGTCAGGGGACCTAACCCAGCCCCAGCATTTT.

This chain uses TRBV5-5 with TRBJ1-3; D remains ambiguous. The V end lost 2 bases, the J end lost 4 bases, and 7 bases lay between the germline ends. The CDR3 is made up of 13 amino acids. Germline lookup yields CDR1 SGHKS and CDR2 YYEKEE (reference sequence). The DNA for the CDR3 is TGTGCCAGCAGCTTACCCAGGGGAAACACCATATATTTT. Protein product: CASSLPRGNTIYF.

By share of the sample, this clone is medium-sized. The V call is TRBV5-1, the J call TRBJ2-2, with a tentative D call TRBD2 (7 bases). Germline V gives CDR1 SGHRS, CDR2 YFSETQ. The CDR3 totals 13 residues. Trimming pared 5 bases from V and 7 bases from J, leaving 12 bases between. The CDR3 region has the DNA TGCGCCAGCAGGCCGGGGGGCGGCGGGGAGCTGTTTTTT. It specifies CASRPGGGGELFF. The variable domain in full, completed from reference TRBV5-1 and TRBJ2-2, reads KAGVTQTPRYLIKTRGQQVTLSCSPISGHRSVSWYQQTPGQGLQFLFEYFSETQRNKGNFPGRFSGRQFSNSRSEMNVSTLELGDSALYLCASRPGGGGELFFGEGSRLTVL.

This clone was detected only a few times. The V gene is TRBV28, the J gene TRBJ1-1; 8 bases align to TRBD1. The J segment lost 5 bases and the V segment lost 6 bases, leaving 14 bases of the junction unmatched. The CDR3 has 16 residues. Looked up from germline, CDR1 is MDHEN and CDR2 is SYDVKM. The DNA of the CDR3 is TGTGCCAGCAGACATATGCGGTGGACAGGGAGAACTGAAGCTTTCTTT. As protein: CASRHMRWTGRTEAFF.

This clone is medium-sized. V gene TRBV6-1 combines with J gene TRBJ1-1; D is undetermined. The CDR3 is made up of 15 amino acids. Germline V gene sequence: CDR1 MNHNS, CDR2 SASEGT. V gave up 6 bases and J gave up 5 bases, with 19 bases separating them. The CDR3 region is CASSAPFSTKTEAFF. The CDR3 DNA is TGTGCCAGCAGCGCACCCTTCTCGACAAAGACTGAAGCTTTCTTT.

This clone was found a few times. The chain uses TRBV10-3 and TRBJ1-3; D gene unclear. CDR1 is ENHRY and CDR2 is SYGVKD in the germline V gene. This CDR3 region has 13 residues. Here the CDR3 reads CANNPGYGNTIYF. As DNA, the CDR3 is TGTGCTAACAACCCGGGGTACGGAAACACCATATATTTT.

This sequence joins TRBV6-5 and TRBJ1-2; D unresolved. Germline V lookup: CDR1 MNHEY, CDR2 SVGAGI. The CDR3 has 13 amino acids. V was pared by 5 bases and J by 4 bases, with 11 bases between. This CDR3 reads CASSAGTRYGYTF. The CDR3 nucleotides are TGTGCCAGCAGTGCAGGTACTCGCTATGGCTACACCTTC.